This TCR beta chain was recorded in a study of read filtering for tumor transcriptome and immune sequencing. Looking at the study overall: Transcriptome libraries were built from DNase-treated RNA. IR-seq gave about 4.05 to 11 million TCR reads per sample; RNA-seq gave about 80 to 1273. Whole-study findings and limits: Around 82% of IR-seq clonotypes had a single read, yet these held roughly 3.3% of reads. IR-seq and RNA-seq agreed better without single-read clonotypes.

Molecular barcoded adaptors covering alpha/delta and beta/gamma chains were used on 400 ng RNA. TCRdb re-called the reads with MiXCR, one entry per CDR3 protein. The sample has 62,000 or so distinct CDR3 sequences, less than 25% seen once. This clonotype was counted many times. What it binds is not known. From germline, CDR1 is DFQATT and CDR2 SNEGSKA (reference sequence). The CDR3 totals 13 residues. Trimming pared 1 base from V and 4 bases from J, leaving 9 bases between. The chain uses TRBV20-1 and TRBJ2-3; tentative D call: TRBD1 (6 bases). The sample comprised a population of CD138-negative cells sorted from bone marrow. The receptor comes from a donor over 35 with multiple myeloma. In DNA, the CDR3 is TGCAGTGCTAGAGCCGCAGGGGCAGATACGCAGTATTTT. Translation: CSARAAGADTQYF.